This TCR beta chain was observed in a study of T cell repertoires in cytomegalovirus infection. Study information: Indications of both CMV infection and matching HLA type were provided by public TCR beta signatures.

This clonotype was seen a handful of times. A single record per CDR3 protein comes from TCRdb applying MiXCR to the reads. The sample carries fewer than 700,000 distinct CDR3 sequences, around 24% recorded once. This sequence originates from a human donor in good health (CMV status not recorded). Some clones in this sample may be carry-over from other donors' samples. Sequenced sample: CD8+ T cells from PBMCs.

The CDR3 protein is CARFRDRGLPEAFF. CDR3 sequence (DNA): TGTGCCAGATTCCGGGACAGGGGGCTCCCTGAAGCTTTCTTT. The V and J genes are TRBV2 and TRBJ1-1; 12 bases fit TRBD1. The junction had 8 bases not matched to a gene; V was cut back by 9 bases and J by 6 bases. This CDR3 has 14 residues. From germline, CDR1 is SNHLY and CDR2 FYNNEI.